Listed below are T cell receptor beta chains from one sample, sequenced in a study of blood T cell repertoires in COVID-19. Clones were read by immunoSEQ multiplex PCR, and TCRdb kept only the in-frame ones, dropping some. The sample lists some 290,000 clones, 90% occurring once. The sample consisted of peripheral blood. The receptors stem from a woman aged 35 to 49 with COVID-19, enrolled during active disease. The CDR3 runs from the conserved cysteine through the conserved F or W. A D gene is named only where the DNA matches it firmly. The listing skips clone size in some rows; elsewhere it reads once, few, many or a size class.

. once TRBJ2-7 TRBV6-2/TRBV6-3 TGTGCCAGCAGTTACCAGGCACTTCCGTACTTC CASSYQALPYF
. . TRBJ1-1 TRBV5-1 TGCGCCAGCAGCTTGGCCGGGGGGCAGGGACTCACTGAAGCTTTCTTT CASSLAGGQGLTEAFF
. once TRBJ1-1 TRBV19 TGTGCCAGTAGTATTATCAGGGCGAGGACATCAGGAACTGAAGCTTTCTTT CASSIIRARTSGTEAFF
. . TRBJ1-4 TRBV6-4 TGTGCCAGCAGTGAGGCCCCCACGGGGGAAAAACTGTTTTTT CASSEAPTGEKLFF
TRBD1 . TRBJ2-1 TRBV6-5 TGTGCCAGCAGCCCCGGGGCAGGGGGCATTAATGAGCAGTTCTTC CASSPGAGGINEQFF
TRBD1 . TRBJ1-2 TRBV4-1 TGCGCCAGCAGCCTCCGGGACAGGGGGCTACAAGGCTACACCTTC CASSLRDRGLQGYTF
TRBD1 . TRBJ1-5 TRBV4-2 TGTGCCAGCAGCCAAGAAGGGACAGGGAGCAATCAGCCCCAGCATTTT CASSQEGTGSNQPQHF
TRBD2 . TRBJ2-3 TRBV3-1/TRBV3-2 TGTGCCAGCAGCCGGGATTTAGCGGGAGGGCAAGATACGCAGTATTTT CASSRDLAGGQDTQYF
TRBD1 . TRBJ1-6 TRBV7-2 TGTGCCAGCAGCCAACCGGGACAGGTTAATTCACCCCTCCACTTT CASSQPGQVNSPLHF
. . TRBJ1-2 TRBV28 TGTGCCAGCACCCTGGACAGTCGCTATGGCTACACCTTC CASTLDSRYGYTF
TRBD1 . TRBJ1-2 TRBV28 TGTGCCAGCAGGACCCCGGACAGGGGGGACGGCTACACCTTC CASRTPDRGDGYTF
TRBD1 once TRBJ1-5 TRBV7-9 TGTGCCAGCAGGCCCAACAGGGGATTGAATCAGCCCCAGCATTTT CASRPNRGLNQPQHF
. . TRBJ2-4 TRBV6-5 TGTGCCAGCAGTTACGGGAGTGGTTTATCCAAAAACATTCAGTACTTC CASSYGSGLSKNIQYF
TRBD1 . TRBJ1-4 TRBV2 TGTGCCAGCGACGGGACAGGGGCAACTAATGAAAAACTGTTTTTT CASDGTGATNEKLFF
TRBD1 . TRBJ2-2 TRBV18 TGTGCCAGCTCCCGGACAGGCGAAACCGGGGAGCTGTTTTTT CASSRTGETGELFF
. . TRBJ2-7 TRBV27 TGTGCCAGCAGTTCGGTGTCGGCGGTATACTCCTACGAGCAGTACTTC CASSSVSAVYSYEQYF
TRBD1 . TRBJ1-1 TRBV6-2/TRBV6-3 TGTGCCAGCAGTTACGCCCGGAGGGGGCGGCTTGATGAGAACACTGAAGCTTTCTTT CASSYARRGRLDENTEAFF
. . TRBJ1-1 TRBV19 TGTGCCAGTAGTCCCGCGACCTCAGGGTCCGCGGGGGACACTGAAGCTTTCTTT CASSPATSGSAGDTEAFF
. . TRBJ2-7 TRBV7-2 TGTGCCAGCAGCTTTGACTCTCGCTCCTACGAGCAGTACTTC CASSFDSRSYEQYF
. . TRBJ1-1 TRBV28 TGTGCCAGCACTCGGGGTTCGAACACTGAAGCTTTCTTT CASTRGSNTEAFF
TRBD2 . TRBJ2-5 TRBV5-4 TGTGCCAGCAGCTACCGGGACTACTCGGAGACCCAGTACTTC CASSYRDYSETQYF
. . TRBJ2-2 TRBV19 TGTGCCAGTAGTATGGTACAGGTGGTAAACACCGGGGAGCTGTTTTTT CASSMVQVVNTGELFF
TRBD2 . TRBJ2-1 TRBV5-4 TGTGCCAGCAGCTCACGAATAGCGGGTGGTAGTGAGCAGTTCTTC CASSSRIAGGSEQFF
TRBD1 . TRBJ2-7 TRBV27 TGTGCCAGCAGTCAGGGACAGGGCTCCTACGAGCAGTACTTC CASSQGQGSYEQYF
TRBD1 . TRBJ2-1 TRBV5-1 TGCGCCAGCACCCCTTTCCCGGGACAGGGGGGCAATGAGCAGTTCTTC CASTPFPGQGGNEQFF
. once TRBJ2-3 TRBV5-6 TGTGCCAGCCTCCTAGGGGAAGCAGATACGCAGTATTTT CASLLGEADTQYF
. . TRBJ1-3 TRBV2 TGTGCCGCTGGGGGGGGAACAGTGGGTGGAAACACCATATATTTT CAAGGGTVGGNTIYF